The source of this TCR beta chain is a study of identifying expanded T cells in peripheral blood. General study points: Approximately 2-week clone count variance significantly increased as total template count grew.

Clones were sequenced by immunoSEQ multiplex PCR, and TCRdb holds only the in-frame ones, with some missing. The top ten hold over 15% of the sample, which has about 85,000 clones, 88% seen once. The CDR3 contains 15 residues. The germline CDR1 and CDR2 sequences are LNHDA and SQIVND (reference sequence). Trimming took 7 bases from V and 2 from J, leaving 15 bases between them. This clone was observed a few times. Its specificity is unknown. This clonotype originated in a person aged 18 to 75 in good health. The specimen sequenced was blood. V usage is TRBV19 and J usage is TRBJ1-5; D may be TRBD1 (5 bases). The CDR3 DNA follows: TGTGCCAGTACTACCCCAGGCAGGGGCAATCAGCCCCAGCATTTT. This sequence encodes CASTTPGRGNQPQHF.